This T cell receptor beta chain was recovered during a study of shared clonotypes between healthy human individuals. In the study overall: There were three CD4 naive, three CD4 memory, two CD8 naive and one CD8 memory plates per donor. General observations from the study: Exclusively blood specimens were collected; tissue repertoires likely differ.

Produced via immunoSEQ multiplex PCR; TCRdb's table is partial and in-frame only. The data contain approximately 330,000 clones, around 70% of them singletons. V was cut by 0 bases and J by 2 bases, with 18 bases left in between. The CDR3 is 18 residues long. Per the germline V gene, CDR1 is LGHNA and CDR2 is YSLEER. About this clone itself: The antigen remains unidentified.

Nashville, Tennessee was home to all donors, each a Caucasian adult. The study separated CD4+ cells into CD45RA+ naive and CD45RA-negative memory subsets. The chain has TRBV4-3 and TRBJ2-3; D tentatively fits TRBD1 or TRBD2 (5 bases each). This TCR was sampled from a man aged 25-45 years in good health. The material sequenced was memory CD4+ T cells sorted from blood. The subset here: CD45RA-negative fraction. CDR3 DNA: TGCGCCAGCAGCCAAGATCGGGGCAAACTCTCTAACACAGATACGCAGTATTTT. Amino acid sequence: CASSQDRGKLSNTDTQYF.